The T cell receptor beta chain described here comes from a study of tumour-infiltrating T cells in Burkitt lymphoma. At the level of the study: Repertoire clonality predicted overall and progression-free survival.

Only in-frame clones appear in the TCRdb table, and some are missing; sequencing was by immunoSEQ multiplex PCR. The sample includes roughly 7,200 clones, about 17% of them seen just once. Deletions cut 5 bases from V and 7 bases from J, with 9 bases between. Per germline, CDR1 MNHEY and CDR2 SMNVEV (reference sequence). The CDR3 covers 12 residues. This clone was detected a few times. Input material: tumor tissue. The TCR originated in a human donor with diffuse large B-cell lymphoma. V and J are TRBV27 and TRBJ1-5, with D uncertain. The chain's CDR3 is CASSPTGQPQHF. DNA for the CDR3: TGTGCCAGCAGTCCGACTGGACAGCCCCAGCATTTT.